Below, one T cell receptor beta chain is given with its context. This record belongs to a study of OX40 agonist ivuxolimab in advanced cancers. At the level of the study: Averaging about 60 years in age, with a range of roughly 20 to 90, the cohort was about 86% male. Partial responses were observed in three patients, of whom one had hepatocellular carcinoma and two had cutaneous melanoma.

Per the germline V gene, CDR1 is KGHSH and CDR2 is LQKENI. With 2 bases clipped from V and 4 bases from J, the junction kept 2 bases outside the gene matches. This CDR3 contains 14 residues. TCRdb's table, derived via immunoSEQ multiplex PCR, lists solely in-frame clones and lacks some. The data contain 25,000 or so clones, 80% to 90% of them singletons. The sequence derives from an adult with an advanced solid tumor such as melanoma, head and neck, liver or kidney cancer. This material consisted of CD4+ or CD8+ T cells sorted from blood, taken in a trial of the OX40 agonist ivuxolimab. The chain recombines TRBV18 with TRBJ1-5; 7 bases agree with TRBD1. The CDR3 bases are TGTGCCAGCTCACCAGCAGGGGGAAATCAGCCCCAGCATTTT. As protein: CASSPAGGNQPQHF.